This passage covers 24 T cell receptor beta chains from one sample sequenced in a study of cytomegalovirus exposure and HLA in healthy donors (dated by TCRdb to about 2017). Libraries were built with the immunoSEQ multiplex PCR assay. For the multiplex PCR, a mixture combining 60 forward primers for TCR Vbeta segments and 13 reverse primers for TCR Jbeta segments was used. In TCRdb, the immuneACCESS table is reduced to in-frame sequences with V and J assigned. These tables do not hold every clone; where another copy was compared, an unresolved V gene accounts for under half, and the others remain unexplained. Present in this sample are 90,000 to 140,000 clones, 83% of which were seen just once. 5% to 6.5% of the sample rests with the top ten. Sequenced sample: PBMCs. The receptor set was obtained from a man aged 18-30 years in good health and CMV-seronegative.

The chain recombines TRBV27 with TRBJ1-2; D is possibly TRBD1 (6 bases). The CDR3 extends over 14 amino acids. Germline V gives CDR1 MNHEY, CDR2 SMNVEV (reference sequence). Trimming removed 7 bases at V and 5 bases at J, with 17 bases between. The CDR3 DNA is TGTGCCAGCAAAAAAGCCGGACAGTTTTATGGCTACACCTTC. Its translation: CASKKAGQFYGYTF.

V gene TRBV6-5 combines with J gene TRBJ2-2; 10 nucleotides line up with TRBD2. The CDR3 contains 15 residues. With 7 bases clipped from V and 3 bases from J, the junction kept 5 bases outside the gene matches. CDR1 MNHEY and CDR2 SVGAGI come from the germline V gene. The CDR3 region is CASTPAGGYTGELFF. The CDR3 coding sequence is TGTGCCAGCACTCCAGCGGGAGGGTACACCGGGGAGCTGTTTTTT.

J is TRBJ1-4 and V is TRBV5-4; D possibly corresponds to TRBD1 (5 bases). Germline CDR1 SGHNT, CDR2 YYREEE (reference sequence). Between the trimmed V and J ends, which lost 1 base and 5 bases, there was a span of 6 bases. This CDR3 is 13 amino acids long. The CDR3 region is CASSLYRNEKLFF. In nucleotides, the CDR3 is TGTGCCAGCAGCTTGTACAGGAATGAAAAACTGTTTTTT.

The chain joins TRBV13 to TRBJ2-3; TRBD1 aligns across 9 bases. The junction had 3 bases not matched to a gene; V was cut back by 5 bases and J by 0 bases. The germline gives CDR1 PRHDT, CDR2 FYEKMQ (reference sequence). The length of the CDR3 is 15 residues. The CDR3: CASSPGTGSTDTQYF. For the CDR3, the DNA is TGTGCCAGCAGCCCAGGGACAGGGAGCACAGATACGCAGTATTTT.

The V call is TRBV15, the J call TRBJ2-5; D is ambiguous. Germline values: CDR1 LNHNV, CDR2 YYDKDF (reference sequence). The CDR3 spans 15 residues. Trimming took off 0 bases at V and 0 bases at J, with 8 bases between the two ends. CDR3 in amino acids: CATSRDAQYQETQYF. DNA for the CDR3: TGTGCCACCAGCAGAGATGCACAGTACCAAGAGACCCAGTACTTC. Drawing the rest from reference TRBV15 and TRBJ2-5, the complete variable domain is DAMVIQNPRYQVTQFGKPVTLSCSQTLNHNVMYWYQQKSSQAPKLLFHYYDKDFNNEADTPDNFQSRRPNTSFCFLDIRSPGLGDTAMYLCATSRDAQYQETQYFGPGTRLLVL.

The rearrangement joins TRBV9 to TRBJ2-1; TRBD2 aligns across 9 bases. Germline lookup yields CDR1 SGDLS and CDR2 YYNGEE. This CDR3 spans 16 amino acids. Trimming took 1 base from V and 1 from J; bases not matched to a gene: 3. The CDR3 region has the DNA TGTGCCAGCAGCGTAAGTCTAGCGGGATCCTACAATGAGCAGTTCTTC. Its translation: CASSVSLAGSYNEQFF.

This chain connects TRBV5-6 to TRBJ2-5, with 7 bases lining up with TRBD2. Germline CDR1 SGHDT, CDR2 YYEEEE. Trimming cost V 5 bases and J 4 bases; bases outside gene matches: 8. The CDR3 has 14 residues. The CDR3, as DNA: TGTGCCAGCAGTCGCGGGGAGGGCCGAGAGACCCAGTACTTC. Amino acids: CASSRGEGRETQYF.

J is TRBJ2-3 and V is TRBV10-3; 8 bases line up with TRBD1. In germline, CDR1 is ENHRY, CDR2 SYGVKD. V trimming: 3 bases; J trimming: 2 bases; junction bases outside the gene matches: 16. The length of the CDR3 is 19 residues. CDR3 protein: CAISDPGGPGQGFTDTQYF. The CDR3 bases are TGTGCCATCAGTGACCCCGGGGGACCCGGACAGGGATTCACAGATACGCAGTATTTT.

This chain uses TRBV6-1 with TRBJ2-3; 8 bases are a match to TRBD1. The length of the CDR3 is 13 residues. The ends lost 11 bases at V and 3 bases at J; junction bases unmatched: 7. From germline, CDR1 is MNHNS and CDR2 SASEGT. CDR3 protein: CAGGDRFTDTQYF. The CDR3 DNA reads TGTGCCGGTGGGGACAGGTTTACAGATACGCAGTATTTT.

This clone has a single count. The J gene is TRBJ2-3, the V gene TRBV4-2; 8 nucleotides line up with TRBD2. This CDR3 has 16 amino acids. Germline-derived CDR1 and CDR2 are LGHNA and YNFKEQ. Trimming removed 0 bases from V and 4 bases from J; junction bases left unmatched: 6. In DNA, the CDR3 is TGTGCCAGCAGCCAAGAAAGGCTAGCGGGCGCAGATACGCAGTATTTT. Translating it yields CASSQERLAGADTQYF.

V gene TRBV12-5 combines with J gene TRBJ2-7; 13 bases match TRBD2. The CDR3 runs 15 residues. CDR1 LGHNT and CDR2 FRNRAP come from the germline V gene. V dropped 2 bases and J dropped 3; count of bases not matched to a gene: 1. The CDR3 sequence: CASGLWTSGGYEQYF. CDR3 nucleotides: TGTGCTAGTGGTTTGTGGACTAGCGGGGGCTACGAGCAGTACTTC. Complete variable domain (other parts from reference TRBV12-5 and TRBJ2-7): DARVTQTPRHKVTEMGQEVTMRCQPILGHNTVFWYRQTMMQGLELLAYFRNRAPLDDSGMPKDRFSAEMPDATLATLKIQPSEPRDSAVYFCASGLWTSGGYEQYFGPGTRLTVT.

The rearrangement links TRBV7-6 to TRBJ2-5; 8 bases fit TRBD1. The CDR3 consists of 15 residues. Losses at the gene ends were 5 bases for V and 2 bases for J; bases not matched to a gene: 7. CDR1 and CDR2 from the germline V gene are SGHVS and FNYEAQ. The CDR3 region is CASSQDRAKQETQYF. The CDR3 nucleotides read TGTGCCAGCAGCCAGGACAGGGCAAAACAAGAGACCCAGTACTTC.

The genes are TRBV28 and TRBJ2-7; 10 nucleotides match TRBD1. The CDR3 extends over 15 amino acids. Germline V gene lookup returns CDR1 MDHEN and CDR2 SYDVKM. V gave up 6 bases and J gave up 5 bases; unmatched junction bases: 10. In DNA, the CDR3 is TGTGCCAGCAGACCCCCGGACAGGGGGATCGACGAGCAGTACTTC. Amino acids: CASRPPDRGIDEQYF. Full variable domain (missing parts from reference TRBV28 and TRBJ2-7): DVKVTQSSRYLVKRTGEKVFLECVQDMDHENMFWYRQDPGLGLRLIYFSYDVKMKEKGDIPEGYSVSREKKERFSLILESASTNQTSMYLCASRPPDRGIDEQYFGPGTRLTVT.

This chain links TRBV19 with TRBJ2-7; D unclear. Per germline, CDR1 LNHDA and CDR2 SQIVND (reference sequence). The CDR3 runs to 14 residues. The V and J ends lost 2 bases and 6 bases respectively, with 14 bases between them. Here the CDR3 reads CASSIPTERSEQYF. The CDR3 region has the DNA TGTGCCAGTAGTATACCCACCGAGAGGAGCGAGCAGTACTTC.

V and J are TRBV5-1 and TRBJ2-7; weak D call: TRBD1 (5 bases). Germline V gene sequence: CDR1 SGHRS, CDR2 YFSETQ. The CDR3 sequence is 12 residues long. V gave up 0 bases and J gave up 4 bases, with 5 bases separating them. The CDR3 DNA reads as TGCGCCAGCAGCTTGGAGGGGTACGAGCAGTACTTC. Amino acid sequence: CASSLEGYEQYF.

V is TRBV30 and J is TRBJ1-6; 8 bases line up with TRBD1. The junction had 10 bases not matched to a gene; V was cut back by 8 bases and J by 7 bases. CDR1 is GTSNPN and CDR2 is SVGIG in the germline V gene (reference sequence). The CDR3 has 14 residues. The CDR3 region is CATSRDRSNSPLHF. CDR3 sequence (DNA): TGTGCCACTTCCCGGGACAGGTCGAATTCACCCCTCCACTTT.

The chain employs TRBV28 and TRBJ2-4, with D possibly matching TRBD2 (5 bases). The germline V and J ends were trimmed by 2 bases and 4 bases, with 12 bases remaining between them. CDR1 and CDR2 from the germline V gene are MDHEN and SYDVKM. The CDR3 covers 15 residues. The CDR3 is CASSLRFPGKNIQYF. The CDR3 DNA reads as TGTGCCAGCAGTTTACGGTTTCCGGGGAAAAACATTCAGTACTTC.

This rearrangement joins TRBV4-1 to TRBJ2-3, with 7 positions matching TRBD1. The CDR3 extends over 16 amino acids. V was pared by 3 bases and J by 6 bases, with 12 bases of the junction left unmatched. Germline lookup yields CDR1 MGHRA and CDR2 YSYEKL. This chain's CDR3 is CASSQLNMTGSDTQYF. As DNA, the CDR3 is TGCGCCAGCAGCCAGCTAAACATGACAGGGTCCGATACGCAGTATTTT.

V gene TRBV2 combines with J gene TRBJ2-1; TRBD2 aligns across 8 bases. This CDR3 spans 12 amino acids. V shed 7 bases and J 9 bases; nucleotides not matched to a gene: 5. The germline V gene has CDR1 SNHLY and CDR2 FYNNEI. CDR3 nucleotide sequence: TGTGCCAGCAACCGGGAGGGTTCTGAGCAGTTCTTC. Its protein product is CASNREGSEQFF.

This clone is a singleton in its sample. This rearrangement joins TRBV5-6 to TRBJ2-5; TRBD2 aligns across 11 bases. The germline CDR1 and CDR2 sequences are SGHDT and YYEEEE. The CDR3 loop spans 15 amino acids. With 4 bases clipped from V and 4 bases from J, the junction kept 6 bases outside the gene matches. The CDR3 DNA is TGTGCCAGCAGCGTGGCCCTAGCGGGAGGAGAGACCCAGTACTTC. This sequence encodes CASSVALAGGETQYF.

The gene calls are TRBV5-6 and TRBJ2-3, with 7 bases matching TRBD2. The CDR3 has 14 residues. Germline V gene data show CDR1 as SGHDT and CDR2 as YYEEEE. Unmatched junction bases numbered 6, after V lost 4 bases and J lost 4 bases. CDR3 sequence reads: CASSPGLESDTQYF. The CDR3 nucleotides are TGTGCCAGCAGCCCCGGACTAGAGTCAGATACGCAGTATTTT.

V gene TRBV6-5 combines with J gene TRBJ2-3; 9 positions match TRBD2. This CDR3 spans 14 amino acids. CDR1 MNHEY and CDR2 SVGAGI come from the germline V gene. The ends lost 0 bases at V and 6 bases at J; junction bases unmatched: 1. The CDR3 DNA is TGTGCCAGCAGTTACTCGGGACTAGCTGATACGCAGTATTTT. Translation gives CASSYSGLADTQYF.

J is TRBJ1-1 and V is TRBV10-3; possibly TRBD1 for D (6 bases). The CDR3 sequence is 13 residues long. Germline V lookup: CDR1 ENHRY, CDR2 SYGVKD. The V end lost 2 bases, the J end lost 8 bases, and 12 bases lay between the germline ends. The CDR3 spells CAISEGVRGEAFF. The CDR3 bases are TGTGCCATCAGTGAGGGCGTAAGGGGGGAAGCTTTCTTT.

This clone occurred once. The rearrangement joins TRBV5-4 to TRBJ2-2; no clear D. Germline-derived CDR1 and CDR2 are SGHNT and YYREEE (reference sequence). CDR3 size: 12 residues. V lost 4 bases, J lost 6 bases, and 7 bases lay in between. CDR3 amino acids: CASSHLSGELFF. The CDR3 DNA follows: TGTGCCAGCAGCCACTTATCCGGGGAGCTGTTTTTT.